This T cell receptor (beta chain) was sequenced in a study of T cells in localized non-small cell lung cancer. Study conclusions and caveats: Because only a single region of the tumor was sequenced, heterogeneity remains possible.

Generated by immunoSEQ multiplex PCR, the TCRdb table keeps only in-frame clones and is missing some. The repertoire includes some 39,000 clones, 86% of them detected once, and around 5.6% sits in the top ten. To note about this clone: What it binds is not known.

The receptor's source is a male donor older than 55 with stage II lung adenocarcinoma. Source: peripheral blood mononuclear cells, taken before any cancer treatment.

In DNA form, the CDR3 reads TGTGCCAGTACCTCGGGACCTTTAGATACGCAGTATTTT. Protein: CASTSGPLDTQYF. The rearrangement joins TRBV19 to TRBJ2-3; D tentatively fits TRBD1 or TRBD2 (5 bases each). Germline V gives CDR1 LNHDA, CDR2 SQIVND (reference sequence). V lost 7 bases to trimming and J lost 5 bases, with 13 bases between them. CDR3 length: 13 residues.